This T cell receptor beta chain was recorded in a study of regulatory T cells in long-lasting Graves disease. Overall study findings and caveats: Persistent patients shared more public clonotypes (about 2,700) than new patients (more than 900).

V shed 1 base and J shed 4 bases, with 13 bases lying between them. The CDR3 runs 15 residues. Per the germline V gene, CDR1 is SGHAT and CDR2 is FQNNGV. This clonotype was detected many times. Antigen unknown. Documented time point: newly diagnosed GD, antithyroid drugs for less than 3 months. Researchers made the TCR library from RNA that was extracted from PBMCs. Sequencing libraries for TCR beta were prepared with iRepertoire HTBI primers and Arm-PCR of CDR3 regions. A single record per CDR3 protein comes from TCRdb applying MiXCR to the multiplex PCR reads. The sample yields about 400,000 distinct CDR3 sequences, approximately 16% seen once. The data also belong to a second study, concerning T cells in Graves' hyperthyroidism and ophthalmopathy. That study reports: During a first-round RT-PCR of the TCR CDR3, the HTBI primer set was used. Most thyroid clonotypes expanded above 0.001 appeared in blood too. Ophthalmopathy was separated from stable hyperthyroidism by a 13 V-J model.

The sequence was obtained from a woman between 40 and 50 years old with Graves disease. Sequenced material: peripheral blood mononuclear cells (PBMCs), taken at new diagnosis, from a patient treated with antithyroid drugs. The chain carries TRBV11-2 and TRBJ1-2; D is ambiguous. The CDR3: CASSLVYEPRYGYTF. The CDR3 coding sequence is TGTGCCAGCAGCTTAGTTTATGAACCTCGCTATGGCTACACCTTC.